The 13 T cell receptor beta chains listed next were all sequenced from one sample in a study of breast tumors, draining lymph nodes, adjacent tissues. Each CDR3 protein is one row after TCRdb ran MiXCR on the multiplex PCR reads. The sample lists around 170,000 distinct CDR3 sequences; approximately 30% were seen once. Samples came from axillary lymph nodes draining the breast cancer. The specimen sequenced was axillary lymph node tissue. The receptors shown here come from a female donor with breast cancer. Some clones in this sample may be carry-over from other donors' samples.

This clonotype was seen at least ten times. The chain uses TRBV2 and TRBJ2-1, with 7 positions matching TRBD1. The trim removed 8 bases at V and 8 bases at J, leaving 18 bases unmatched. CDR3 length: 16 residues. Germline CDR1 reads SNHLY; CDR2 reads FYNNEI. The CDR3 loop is CASLSYDWDSNDEQFF. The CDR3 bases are TGTGCCAGCCTGAGCTACGACTGGGACAGCAACGATGAGCAGTTCTTC.

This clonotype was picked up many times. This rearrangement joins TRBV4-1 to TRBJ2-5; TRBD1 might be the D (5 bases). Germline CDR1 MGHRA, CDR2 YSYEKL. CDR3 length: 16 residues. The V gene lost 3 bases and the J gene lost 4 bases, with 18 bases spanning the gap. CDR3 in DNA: TGCGCCAGCAGCCAGTTCCCCGTTAGGGGCCCAGAGACCCAGTACTTC. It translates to CASSQFPVRGPETQYF.

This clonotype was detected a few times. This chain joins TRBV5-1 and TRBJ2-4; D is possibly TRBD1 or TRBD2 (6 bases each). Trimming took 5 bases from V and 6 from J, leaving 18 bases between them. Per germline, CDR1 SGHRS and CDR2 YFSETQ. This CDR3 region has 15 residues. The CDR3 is CASSRRPGAGNIQYF. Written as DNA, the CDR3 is TGCGCCAGCAGTCGCAGACCGGGGGCCGGAAACATTCAGTACTTC.

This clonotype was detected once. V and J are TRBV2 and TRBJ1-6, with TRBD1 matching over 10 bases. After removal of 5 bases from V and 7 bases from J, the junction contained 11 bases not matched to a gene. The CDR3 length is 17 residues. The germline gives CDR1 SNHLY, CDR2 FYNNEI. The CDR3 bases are TGTGCCAGCAGTACCTTACCGGGACAGGGGTCCAATTCACCCCTCCACTTT. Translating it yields CASSTLPGQGSNSPLHF.

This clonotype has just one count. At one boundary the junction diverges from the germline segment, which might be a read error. The DNA for the CDR3 is TGCGCCAGCAGTACCCAGGGTGACACTGAAGCTTTC. This codes for CASSTQGDTEAF. The chain has TRBV5-1 and TRBJ2-6; possibly TRBD1 for D (5 bases). The CDR3 totals 12 residues. Germline values: CDR1 SGHRS, CDR2 YFSETQ.

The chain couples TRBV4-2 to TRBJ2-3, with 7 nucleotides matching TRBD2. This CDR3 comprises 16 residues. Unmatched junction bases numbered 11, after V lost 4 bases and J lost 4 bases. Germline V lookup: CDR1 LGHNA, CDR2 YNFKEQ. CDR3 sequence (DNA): TGTGCCAGCAGCCGGGAAGCGGGACTCAAACCAGATACGCAGTATTTT. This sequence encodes CASSREAGLKPDTQYF.

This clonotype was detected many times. In DNA form, the CDR3 reads TGTGCCTGGAGTGTGGGGAGCGGGGAGACCCAGTACTTC. Protein: CAWSVGSGETQYF. This chain links TRBV30 with TRBJ2-5; tentative D call: TRBD2 (6 bases). CDR1 GTSNPN and CDR2 SVGIG come from the germline V gene (reference sequence). The CDR3 spans 13 residues. Trimming removed 0 bases from V and 5 bases from J, with 10 bases in between.

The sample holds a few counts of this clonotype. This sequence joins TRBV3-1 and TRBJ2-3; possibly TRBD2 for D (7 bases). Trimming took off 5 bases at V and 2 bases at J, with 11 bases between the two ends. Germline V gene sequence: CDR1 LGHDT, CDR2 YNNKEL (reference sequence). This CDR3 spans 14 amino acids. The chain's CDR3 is CASSTRGATDTQYF. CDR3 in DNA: TGTGCCAGCAGCACCCGGGGGGCCACAGATACGCAGTATTTT.

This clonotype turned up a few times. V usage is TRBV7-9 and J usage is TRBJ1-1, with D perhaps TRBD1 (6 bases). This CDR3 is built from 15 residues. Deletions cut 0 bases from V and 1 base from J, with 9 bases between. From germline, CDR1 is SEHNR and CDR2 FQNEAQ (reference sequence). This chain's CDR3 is CASSLAGAGNTEAFF. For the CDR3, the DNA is TGTGCCAGCAGCTTAGCGGGGGCAGGGAACACTGAAGCTTTCTTT.

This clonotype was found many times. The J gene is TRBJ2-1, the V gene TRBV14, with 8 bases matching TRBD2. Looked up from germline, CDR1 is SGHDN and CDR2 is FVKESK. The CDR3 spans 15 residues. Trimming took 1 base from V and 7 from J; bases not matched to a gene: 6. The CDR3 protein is CASSQGREGQNEQFF. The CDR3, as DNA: TGTGCCAGCAGCCAAGGACGGGAGGGCCAAAATGAGCAGTTCTTC.

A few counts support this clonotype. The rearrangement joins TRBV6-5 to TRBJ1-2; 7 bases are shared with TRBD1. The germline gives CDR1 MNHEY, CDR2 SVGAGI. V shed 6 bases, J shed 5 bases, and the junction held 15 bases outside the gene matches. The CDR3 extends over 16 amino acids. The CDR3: CASSPTGASSTYGYTF. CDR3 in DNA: TGTGCCAGCAGCCCTACAGGGGCCTCGTCTACTTATGGCTACACCTTC.

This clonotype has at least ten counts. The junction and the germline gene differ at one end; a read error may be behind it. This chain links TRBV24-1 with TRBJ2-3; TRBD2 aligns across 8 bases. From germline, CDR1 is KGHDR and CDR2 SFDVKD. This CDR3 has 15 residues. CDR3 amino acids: CAISDPGGPTDTQYF. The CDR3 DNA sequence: TGTGCCATCAGTGATCCGGGGGGGCCCACAGATACGCAGTATTTT.

CDR3 DNA: TGTGCCAGCAGGTCTCGAGCAGGGGGGATCTCTGGGGCCAACGTCCTGACTTTC. Translation: CASRSRAGGISGANVLTF. This chain connects TRBV27 to TRBJ2-6; TRBD1 might be the D (7 bases). Germline V gene sequence: CDR1 MNHEY, CDR2 SMNVEV (reference sequence). This CDR3 is 18 amino acids long. Trimming took 6 bases from V and 0 from J, leaving 18 bases between them.